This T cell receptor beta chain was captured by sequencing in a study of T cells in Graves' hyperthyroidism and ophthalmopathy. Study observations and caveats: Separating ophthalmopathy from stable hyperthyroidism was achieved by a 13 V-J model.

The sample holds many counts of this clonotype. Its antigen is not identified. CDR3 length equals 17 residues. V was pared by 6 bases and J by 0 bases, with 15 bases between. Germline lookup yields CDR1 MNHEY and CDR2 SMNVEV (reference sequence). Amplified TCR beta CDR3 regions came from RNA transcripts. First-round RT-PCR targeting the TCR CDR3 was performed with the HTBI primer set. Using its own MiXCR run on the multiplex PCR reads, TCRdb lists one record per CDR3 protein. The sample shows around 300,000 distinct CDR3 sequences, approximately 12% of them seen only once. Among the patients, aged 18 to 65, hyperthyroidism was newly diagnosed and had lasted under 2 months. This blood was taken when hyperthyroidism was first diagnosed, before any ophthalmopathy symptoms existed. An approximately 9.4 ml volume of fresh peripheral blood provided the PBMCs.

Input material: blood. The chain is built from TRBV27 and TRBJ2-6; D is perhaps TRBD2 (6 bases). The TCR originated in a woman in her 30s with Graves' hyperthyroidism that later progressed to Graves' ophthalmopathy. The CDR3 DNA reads TGTGCCAGCAGGCGGGATGTCGGGGACTCTGGGGCCAACGTCCTGACTTTC. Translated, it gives CASRRDVGDSGANVLTF.